The 5 T cell receptor beta chains listed next were all sequenced from one sample in a study of cytomegalovirus exposure and HLA in healthy donors. PCR amplification relied on 60 Vbeta primers (plus 13 Jbeta primers). Generated by immunoSEQ multiplex PCR, the TCRdb table keeps only in-frame clones and is missing some. The sample lists 250,000 to 350,000 clones, roughly 88% occurring once. The sample taken for sequencing was PBMCs. The receptors here all came from a man between 40 and 49 years old in good health and CMV-seropositive.

This sequence joins TRBV4-1 and TRBJ2-7, with 12 bases lining up with TRBD1. In germline, CDR1 is MGHRA, CDR2 YSYEKL. The CDR3 has 15 residues. The J segment lost 5 bases and the V segment lost 6 bases, leaving 8 bases of the junction unmatched. For the CDR3, the DNA is TGCGCCAGCAGGCCTGGGACAGGGGGCATCCACGAGCAGTACTTC. Its translation: CASRPGTGGIHEQYF.

A word on this clone: In the same sample, other DNA sequences code for this CDR3. V is TRBV18 and J is TRBJ2-7; 7 bases map to TRBD1. Germline assignment: CDR1 KGHSH and CDR2 LQKENI. This CDR3 contains 14 residues. With 6 bases clipped from V and 2 bases from J, the junction kept 7 bases outside the gene matches. The CDR3: CASSPRQGAYEQYF. CDR3 nucleotide sequence: TGTGCCAGCTCCCCAAGACAGGGAGCCTACGAGCAGTACTTC.

The V gene is TRBV10-2, the J gene TRBJ1-2; D call uncertain. Trimming left V 2 bases short and J 4 bases short, with 8 bases between. The germline CDR1 and CDR2 sequences are WSHSY and SAAADI. The CDR3 has 13 amino acids. This CDR3 is CASSEAGGYGYTF. Written as DNA, the CDR3 is TGCGCCAGCAGTGAGGCAGGTGGCTATGGCTACACCTTC.

This sequence joins TRBV29-1 and TRBJ2-3; weak D call: TRBD2 (5 bases). CDR3 length: 12 amino acids. From germline, CDR1 is SQVTM and CDR2 ANQGSEA. With 6 bases removed from V and 2 bases from J, the gap between germline ends came to 9 bases. The CDR3 is CSVEGDTDTQYF. The CDR3 nucleotides are TGCAGCGTCGAGGGCGACACAGATACGCAGTATTTT.

The chain couples TRBV28 to TRBJ2-7; D may be TRBD1 (6 bases). Deletions cut 7 bases from V and 13 bases from J, with 20 bases between. The CDR3 totals 12 residues. Germline assignment: CDR1 MDHEN and CDR2 SYDVKM. Here the CDR3 reads CASTIGTIAPYF. CDR3 bases: TGTGCCAGCACCATAGGGACAATCGCCCCCTACTTC.